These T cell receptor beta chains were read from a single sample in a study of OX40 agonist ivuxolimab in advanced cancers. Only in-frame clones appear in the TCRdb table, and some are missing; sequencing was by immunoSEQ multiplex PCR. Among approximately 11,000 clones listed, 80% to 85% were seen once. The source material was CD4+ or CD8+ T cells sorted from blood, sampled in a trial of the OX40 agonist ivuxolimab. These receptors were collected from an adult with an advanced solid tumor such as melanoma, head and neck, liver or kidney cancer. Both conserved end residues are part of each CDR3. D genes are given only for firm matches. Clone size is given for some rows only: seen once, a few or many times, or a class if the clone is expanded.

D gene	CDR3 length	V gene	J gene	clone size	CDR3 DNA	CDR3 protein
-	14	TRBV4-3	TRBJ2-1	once	TGCGCCAGCAGCCAAGGACTCCAGGGTAATGAGCAGTTCTTC	CASSQGLQGNEQFF
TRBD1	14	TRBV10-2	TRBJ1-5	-	TGCGCCAGCAGTGAGTACAGGGGTGGTCAGCCCCAGCATTTT	CASSEYRGGQPQHF
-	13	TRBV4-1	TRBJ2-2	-	TGCGCCAGCAGCCCCGCCGGGACCGGGGAGCTGTTTTTT	CASSPAGTGELFF
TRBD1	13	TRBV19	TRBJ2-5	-	TGTGCCAGCACACCAGGGGGCCCAGAGACCCAGTACTTC	CASTPGGPETQYF
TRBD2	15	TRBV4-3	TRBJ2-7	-	TGCGCCAGCAGCCAAGAAGCGGGGACGTCGGGCGAGCAGTACTTC	CASSQEAGTSGEQYF
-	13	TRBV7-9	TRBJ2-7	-	TGTGCCAGCAGCTTAGTGAGGGGATACGAGCAGTACTTC	CASSLVRGYEQYF
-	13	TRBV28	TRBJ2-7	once	TGTGCCAGCAGTTTAGGTCAGGAGGACGAGCAGTATTTC	CASSLGQEDEQYF
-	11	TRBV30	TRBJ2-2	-	TGTGCCTGGATTGGCGGGAGGGAGCTGTTTTTT	CAWIGGRELFF
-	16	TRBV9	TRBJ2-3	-	TGTGCCAGCAGCCCAAGGGGGGGGTCTAGCACAGATACGCAGTATTTT	CASSPRGGSSTDTQYF
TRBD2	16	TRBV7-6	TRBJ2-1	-	TGTGCCAGCAGCTCGGAGGCGGGAGGGTCCTACAATGAGCAGTTCTTC	CASSSEAGGSYNEQFF
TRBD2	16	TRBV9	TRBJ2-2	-	TGTGCCAGCAGCTCAACCGCGGGGGGAGTTTCCGGGGAGCTGTTTTTT	CASSSTAGGVSGELFF
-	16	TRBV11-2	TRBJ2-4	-	TGTGCCAGCAGCCCAGGCGTCTTGCCAGCCAAAAACATTCAGTACTTC	CASSPGVLPAKNIQYF
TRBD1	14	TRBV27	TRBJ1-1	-	TGTGCCAGCAGTTTGACAGGGCCGGACACTGAAGCTTTCTTT	CASSLTGPDTEAFF
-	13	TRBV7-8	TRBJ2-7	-	TGTGCCAGCCTTTCGGACGGAACCTACGAGCAGTACTTC	CASLSDGTYEQYF
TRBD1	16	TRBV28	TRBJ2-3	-	TGTGCCAGCAGTTTCCCGGGACAGGGAATTTCAGATACGCAGTATTTT	CASSFPGQGISDTQYF